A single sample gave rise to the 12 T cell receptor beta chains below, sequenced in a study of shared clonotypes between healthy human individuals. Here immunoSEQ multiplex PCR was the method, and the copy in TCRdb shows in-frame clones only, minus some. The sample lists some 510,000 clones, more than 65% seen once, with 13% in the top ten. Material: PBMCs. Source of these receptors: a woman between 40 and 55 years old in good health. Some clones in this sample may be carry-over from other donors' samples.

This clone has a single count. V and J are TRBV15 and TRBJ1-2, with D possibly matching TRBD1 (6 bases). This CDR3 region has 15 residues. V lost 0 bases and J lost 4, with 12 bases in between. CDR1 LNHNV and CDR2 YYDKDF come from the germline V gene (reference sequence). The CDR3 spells CATSRDDRSFYGYTF. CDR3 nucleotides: TGTGCCACCAGCAGAGATGACAGGTCCTTCTATGGCTACACCTTC.

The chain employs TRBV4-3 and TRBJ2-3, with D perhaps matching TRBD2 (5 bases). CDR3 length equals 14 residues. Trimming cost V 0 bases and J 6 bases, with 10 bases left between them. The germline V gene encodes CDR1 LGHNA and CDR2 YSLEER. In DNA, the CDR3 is TGCGCCAGCAGCCAAGAAAGGGCTAGCGATACGCAGTATTTT. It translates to CASSQERASDTQYF.

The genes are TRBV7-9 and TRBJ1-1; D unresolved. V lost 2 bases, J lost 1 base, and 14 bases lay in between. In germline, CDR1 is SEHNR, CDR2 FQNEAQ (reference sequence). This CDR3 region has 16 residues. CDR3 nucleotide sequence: TGTGCCAGCAGCTTATGGTCAGGTCCGCAGAACACTGAAGCTTTCTTT. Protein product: CASSLWSGPQNTEAFF.

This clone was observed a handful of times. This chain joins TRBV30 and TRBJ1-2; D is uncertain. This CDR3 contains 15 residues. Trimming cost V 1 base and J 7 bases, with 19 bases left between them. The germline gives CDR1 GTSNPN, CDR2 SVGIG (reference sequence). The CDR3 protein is CAWSALGQVGSGYTF. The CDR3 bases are TGTGCCTGGAGTGCCCTGGGCCAGGTTGGTAGTGGCTACACCTTC.

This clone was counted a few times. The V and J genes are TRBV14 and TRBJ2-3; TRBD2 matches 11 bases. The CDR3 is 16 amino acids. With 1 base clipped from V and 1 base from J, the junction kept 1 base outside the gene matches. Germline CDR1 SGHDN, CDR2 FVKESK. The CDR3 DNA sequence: TGTGCCAGCAGCCAAGCACTAGCGGGAGGCACAGATACGCAGTATTTT. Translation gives CASSQALAGGTDTQYF.

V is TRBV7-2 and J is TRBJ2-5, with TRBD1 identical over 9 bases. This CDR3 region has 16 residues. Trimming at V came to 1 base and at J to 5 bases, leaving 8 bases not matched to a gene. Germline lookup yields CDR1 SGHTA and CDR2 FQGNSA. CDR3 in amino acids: CASSLGGQGFRETQYF. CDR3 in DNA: TGTGCCAGCAGCTTAGGAGGACAGGGGTTTAGGGAGACCCAGTACTTC.

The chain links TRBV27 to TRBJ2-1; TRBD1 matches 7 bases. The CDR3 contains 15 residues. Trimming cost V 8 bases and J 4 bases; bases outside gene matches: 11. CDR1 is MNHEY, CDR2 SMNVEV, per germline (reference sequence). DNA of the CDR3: TGTGCCAGCGGTGCCCAGGGACAGATATACAATGAGCAGTTCTTC. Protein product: CASGAQGQIYNEQFF.

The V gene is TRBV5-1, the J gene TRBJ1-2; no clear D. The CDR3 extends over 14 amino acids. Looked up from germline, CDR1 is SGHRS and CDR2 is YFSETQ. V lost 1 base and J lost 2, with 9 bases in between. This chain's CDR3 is CASSLQESNYGYTF. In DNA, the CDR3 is TGCGCCAGCAGCTTGCAGGAGTCAAACTATGGCTACACCTTC.

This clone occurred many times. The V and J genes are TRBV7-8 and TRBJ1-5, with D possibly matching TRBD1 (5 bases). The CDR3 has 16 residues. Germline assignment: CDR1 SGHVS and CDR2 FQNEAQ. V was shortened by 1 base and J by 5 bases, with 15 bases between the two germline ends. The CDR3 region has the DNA TGTGCCAGCAGCTTAGTGGGTGGTGGCAGGGATCAGCCCCAGCATTTT. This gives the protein CASSLVGGGRDQPQHF.

The CDR3 reads CASSQEEGHNEQFF. DNA for the CDR3: TGTGCCAGCAGCCAAGAAGAGGGCCACAATGAGCAGTTCTTC. The gene calls are TRBV4-2 and TRBJ2-1, with a tentative D call TRBD2 (5 bases). Germline-derived CDR1 and CDR2 are LGHNA and YNFKEQ. The ends were cut back, 0 bases at V and 5 bases at J, with 8 bases in the middle. This CDR3 is 14 amino acids long.

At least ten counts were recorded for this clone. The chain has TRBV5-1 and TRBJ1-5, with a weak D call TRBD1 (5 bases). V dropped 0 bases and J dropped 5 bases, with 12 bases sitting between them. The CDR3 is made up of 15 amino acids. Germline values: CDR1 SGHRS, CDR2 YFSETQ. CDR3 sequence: CASSLDVGPHQPQHF. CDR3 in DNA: TGCGCCAGCAGCTTGGATGTGGGGCCTCATCAGCCCCAGCATTTT.

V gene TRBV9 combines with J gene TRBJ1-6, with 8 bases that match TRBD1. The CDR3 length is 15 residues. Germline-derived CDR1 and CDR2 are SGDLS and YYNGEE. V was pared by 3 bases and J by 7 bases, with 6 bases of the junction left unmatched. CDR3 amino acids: CASSGTGTGNSPLHF. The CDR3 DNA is TGTGCCAGCAGCGGGACCGGGACAGGCAATTCACCCCTCCACTTT.